This entry features one T cell receptor (beta chain) sequence. Its matching antigen is unknown. This entry belongs to a study of shared clonotypes between healthy human individuals. Overall study context: Plates per donor: three CD4 naive, three CD4 memory, two CD8 naive, one CD8 memory.

V dropped 1 base and J dropped 4 bases, with 20 bases sitting between them. Per germline, CDR1 LNHDA and CDR2 SQIVND (reference sequence). The CDR3 loop spans 18 amino acids. The table came from immunoSEQ multiplex PCR; TCRdb's copy has only in-frame clones and leaves some out. The sample has about 690,000 clones, around 90% seen once. Free of recent acute infections or vaccinations, the donors were healthy HIV-negative adults. General study findings and limits: Non-shared clonotypes had lower generation probabilities than clonotypes shared by all four sorted-subset donors.

The gene calls are TRBV19 and TRBJ2-1, with D uncertain. The source material was memory CD8+ T cells from PBMCs. Subset reported: CD45RO+ cells pooled with CCR7-negative TemRA cells. The TCR sequence derives from a man between 18 and 29 years old in good health. Some clones in this sample may be carry-over from other donors' samples. The CDR3 DNA sequence: TGTGCCAGTAGTATAGGGGTAGACGTCCTATTAGTTTACAATGAGCAGTTCTTC. It yields the protein CASSIGVDVLLVYNEQFF.